These 32 T cell receptor beta chains were sequenced from one sample in a study of blood T cell repertoires in COVID-19. Sequenced by immunoSEQ multiplex PCR; TCRdb stores in-frame clones only, minus some. Of 150,000 or so clones in the sample, 88% were seen once. Sequences were obtained from PBMCs or T cells enriched from blood (not recorded which). The receptors were gathered from a woman aged 45-60 years who had recovered from COVID-19.

V gene TRBV7-2 combines with J gene TRBJ2-3, with D possibly TRBD2 on 5 matching bases. Looked up from germline, CDR1 is SGHTA and CDR2 is FQGNSA. The germline V and J ends were trimmed by 3 bases and 2 bases, with 6 bases remaining between them. The CDR3 runs 13 residues. The CDR3 here is CASSLDFTDTQYF. In DNA form, the CDR3 reads TGTGCCAGCAGCTTGGACTTCACAGATACGCAGTATTTT. Full variable domain (rest looked up from reference TRBV7-2 and TRBJ2-3): GAGVSQSPSNKVTEKGKDVELRCDPISGHTALYWYRQSLGQGLEFLIYFQGNSAPDKSGLPSDRFSAERTGGSVSTLTIQRTQQEDSAVYLCASSLDFTDTQYFGPGTRLTVL.

Here the CDR3 reads CASSQDGLAGGTNEQFF. For the CDR3, the DNA is TGCGCCAGCAGCCAAGACGGGCTAGCGGGGGGGACGAATGAGCAGTTCTTC. This sequence joins TRBV4-3 and TRBJ2-1, with TRBD2 matching over 12 bases. Germline CDR1 and CDR2: LGHNA and YSLEER. The CDR3 has 17 amino acids. V trimming: 0 bases; J trimming: 7 bases; junction bases outside the gene matches: 7.

The rearrangement links TRBV19 to TRBJ2-2, with TRBD1 matching 9 bases. J gave up 1 base and V 5 bases, and 5 bases lay outside the gene matches. Germline CDR1 reads LNHDA; CDR2 reads SQIVND (reference sequence). The CDR3 contains 16 residues. CDR3 in amino acids: CASSPGTGRNTGELFF. Written as DNA, the CDR3 is TGTGCCAGTAGTCCAGGGACAGGGAGGAACACCGGGGAGCTGTTTTTT. The complete variable domain, with remaining parts taken from reference TRBV19 and TRBJ2-2, reads DGGITQSPKYLFRKEGQNVTLSCEQNLNHDAMYWYRQDPGQGLRLIYYSQIVNDFQKGDIAEGYSVSREKKESFPLTVTSAQKNPTAFYLCASSPGTGRNTGELFFGEGSRLTVL.

In this sample, this clone turned up once. The gene calls are TRBV19 and TRBJ2-4, with D perhaps matching TRBD1 (6 bases). Trimming cost V 4 bases and J 1 base, with 8 bases left between them. The length of the CDR3 is 14 residues. Germline V gene data show CDR1 as LNHDA and CDR2 as SQIVND (reference sequence). CDR3 residues: CASSTQGAKNIQYF. The DNA of the CDR3 is TGTGCCAGTAGTACCCAGGGGGCCAAAAACATTCAGTACTTC.

The rearrangement links TRBV7-3 to TRBJ2-5; D may be TRBD1 (7 bases). Germline-derived CDR1 and CDR2 are SGHTA and FQGTGA. This CDR3 spans 14 amino acids. With 4 bases removed from V and 4 bases from J, the gap between germline ends came to 13 bases. CDR3 bases: TGTGCCAGCAGCTATTCAGGGGGAGGAGAGACCCAGTACTTC. Translated, it gives CASSYSGGGETQYF.

The chain is built from TRBV7-6 and TRBJ2-1, with 8 bases identical to TRBD2. V trimming: 3 bases; J trimming: 6 bases; junction bases outside the gene matches: 10. The germline CDR1 and CDR2 sequences are SGHVS and FNYEAQ. The CDR3 is made up of 16 amino acids. CDR3 nucleotide sequence: TGTGCCAGCAGCTTTAAAGCGGGGGACTTACGCAATGAGCAGTTCTTC. Its translation: CASSFKAGDLRNEQFF.

This rearrangement joins TRBV3-1 (or the pseudogene TRBV3-2) to TRBJ1-3; 10 bases are a match to TRBD1. The CDR3 consists of 16 residues. V dropped 5 bases and J dropped 0; count of bases not matched to a gene: 4. CDR1 is LGHDT and CDR2 is YNNKEL in the germline V gene (reference sequence). This CDR3 reads CASSKGQGSSGNTIYF. In DNA, the CDR3 is TGTGCCAGCAGCAAGGGACAGGGGAGCTCTGGAAACACCATATATTTT.

The genes are TRBV6-4 and TRBJ2-3; 7 bases are a match to TRBD2. The V gene's germline CDR1 is MRHNA and CDR2 SNTAGT. CDR3 size: 15 residues. V was clipped by 4 bases and J by 2 bases; unmatched bases: 6. This CDR3 reads CASSALAVSTDTQYF. The CDR3 DNA is TGTGCCAGCAGTGCCCTAGCGGTTTCCACAGATACGCAGTATTTT.

V usage is TRBV19 and J usage is TRBJ1-5; a possible D gene is TRBD1 (6 bases). Deletions cut 7 bases from V and 2 bases from J, with 15 bases between. The germline V gene has CDR1 LNHDA and CDR2 SQIVND (reference sequence). The CDR3 spans 15 residues. The CDR3: CASNRGGWGNQPQHF. The CDR3 bases are TGTGCCAGTAATCGAGGGGGATGGGGCAATCAGCCCCAGCATTTT.

This chain connects TRBV5-4 to TRBJ1-1; D perhaps matches TRBD1 (6 bases). V was clipped by 4 bases and J by 1 base, with 14 bases between them. Germline CDR1 is SGHNT and CDR2 is YYREEE (reference sequence). This CDR3 is 15 amino acids long. The CDR3 spells CASSPRGKGNTEAFF. In nucleotides, the CDR3 is TGTGCCAGCAGCCCAAGGGGGAAGGGGAACACTGAAGCTTTCTTT.

Only a few counts were recorded for this clone. The rearrangement links TRBV18 to TRBJ1-2, with 8 bases lining up with TRBD1. With 3 bases clipped from V and 8 bases from J, the junction kept 8 bases outside the gene matches. CDR3 length: 14 amino acids. From germline, CDR1 is KGHSH and CDR2 LQKENI. The CDR3 nucleotides are TGTGCCAGCTCACCCTCCAGGGGGCCGGACGGCTACACCTTC. Residues: CASSPSRGPDGYTF.

The V and J genes are TRBV18 and TRBJ2-1; tentative D call: TRBD2 (5 bases). The CDR3 runs to 15 residues. CDR1 is KGHSH, CDR2 LQKENI, per germline. V was cut by 3 bases and J by 3 bases, with 12 bases left in between. The chain's CDR3 is CASSPSGSFYNEQFF. CDR3 sequence (DNA): TGTGCCAGCTCACCTTCGGGGTCCTTCTACAATGAGCAGTTCTTC.

CDR3 residues: CASSTPTGAYEQYF. CDR3 nucleotide sequence: TGTGCCAGCAGCACTCCGACAGGAGCCTACGAGCAGTACTTC. This rearrangement joins TRBV3-1 (or the pseudogene TRBV3-2) to TRBJ2-7; tentatively, D is TRBD1 (6 bases). The V end was cut by 5 bases, the J end by 2 bases, with 13 bases between. The germline V gene has CDR1 LGHDT and CDR2 YNNKEL (reference sequence). This CDR3 comprises 14 residues.

The chain is built from TRBV19 and TRBJ2-1; 7 nucleotides align to TRBD2. Germline-derived CDR1 and CDR2 are LNHDA and SQIVND (reference sequence). This CDR3 comprises 14 residues. After removal of 3 bases from V and 9 bases from J, the junction contained 8 bases not matched to a gene. CDR3 DNA: TGTGCCAGTAGTATGGGACCGGGGGGTGGTGAGCAGTTCTTC. Amino acid sequence: CASSMGPGGGEQFF. Variable domain in full (rest from reference TRBV19 and TRBJ2-1): DGGITQSPKYLFRKEGQNVTLSCEQNLNHDAMYWYRQDPGQGLRLIYYSQIVNDFQKGDIAEGYSVSREKKESFPLTVTSAQKNPTAFYLCASSMGPGGGEQFFGPGTRLTVL.

The chain uses TRBV3-1 (or the pseudogene TRBV3-2) and TRBJ1-6, with TRBD1 matching 8 bases. Germline V gives CDR1 LGHDT, CDR2 YNNKEL (reference sequence). V lost 0 bases and J lost 9; bases outside the gene matches: 1. CDR3 size: 14 residues. The CDR3 here is CASSQDRGLSPLHF. The CDR3 nucleotides are TGTGCCAGCAGCCAAGACAGGGGGCTTTCACCCCTCCACTTT.

The chain links TRBV6-5 to TRBJ1-6, with TRBD1 identical over 9 bases. Germline assignment: CDR1 MNHEY and CDR2 SVGAGI. V trimming: 7 bases; J trimming: 8 bases; junction bases outside the gene matches: 9. There are 15 residues in the CDR3. CDR3 coding DNA: TGTGCCAGCAAACGACGGGACAGGGATTATTCACCCCTCCACTTT. Amino acid sequence: CASKRRDRDYSPLHF.

V and J are TRBV5-1 and TRBJ2-1; 12 nucleotides match TRBD1. J lost 8 bases, V lost 0 bases, and 3 bases had no gene match. The CDR3 is 15 residues long. The germline gives CDR1 SGHRS, CDR2 YFSETQ. The CDR3 DNA follows: TGCGCCAGCAGCTTGGCCGGGACAGGGGGCGATGAGCAGTTCTTC. Protein product: CASSLAGTGGDEQFF.

The chain recombines TRBV30 with TRBJ1-2; 7 bases align to TRBD1. CDR1 GTSNPN and CDR2 SVGIG come from the germline V gene (reference sequence). CDR3 length: 16 amino acids. After removal of 3 bases from V and 4 bases from J, the junction contained 14 bases not matched to a gene. The CDR3 protein is CAWSSKDRQILYGYTF. CDR3 coding DNA: TGTGCCTGGAGCTCGAAGGACAGGCAGATTCTCTATGGCTACACCTTC.

J is TRBJ2-7 and V is TRBV4-3; tentative D call: TRBD1 (5 bases). The germline V and J ends were trimmed by 0 bases and 0 bases, with 9 bases remaining between them. The CDR3 has 15 amino acids. Germline V gene sequence: CDR1 LGHNA, CDR2 YSLEER. The CDR3 DNA reads as TGCGCCAGCAGCCAAGACAGGGTCAGCTCCTACGAGCAGTACTTC. The encoded protein is CASSQDRVSSYEQYF.

V gene TRBV6-5 combines with J gene TRBJ1-1; 7 bases match TRBD1. The germline V gene encodes CDR1 MNHEY and CDR2 SVGAGI. The length of the CDR3 is 16 residues. The V segment lost 0 bases and the J segment 4 bases; nucleotides outside the gene matches: 8. The CDR3 here is CASSYSISGQPTEAFF. DNA of the CDR3: TGTGCCAGCAGTTACTCTATATCGGGACAGCCCACTGAAGCTTTCTTT.

This clone was recorded once. The rearrangement links TRBV7-2 to TRBJ2-7; TRBD1 matches 10 bases. After removal of 5 bases from V and 5 bases from J, the junction contained 6 bases not matched to a gene. Germline lookup yields CDR1 SGHTA and CDR2 FQGNSA. The CDR3 length is 14 residues. Here the CDR3 DNA reads TGTGCCAGCAGCCAGGGGACAGGGGACAACGAGCAGTACTTC. Amino acid sequence: CASSQGTGDNEQYF.

The genes are TRBV15 and TRBJ1-4; 7 bases agree with TRBD1. With V trimmed by 1 base and J by 8 bases, 10 bases remained unmatched. This CDR3 has 16 amino acids. From germline, CDR1 is LNHNV and CDR2 YYDKDF (reference sequence). CDR3 sequence: CATSRGARGQIEKLFF. DNA for the CDR3: TGTGCCACCAGCAGAGGCGCTCGGGGACAGATCGAAAAACTGTTTTTT.

The chain recombines TRBV7-3 with TRBJ2-2; 8 nucleotides match TRBD2. The germline V gene has CDR1 SGHTA and CDR2 FQGTGA. The CDR3 covers 16 residues. Unmatched junction bases numbered 8, after V lost 6 bases and J lost 2 bases. The CDR3 here is CASRPSGGANTGELFF. The CDR3 region has the DNA TGTGCCAGCAGGCCATCCGGGGGGGCCAACACCGGGGAGCTGTTTTTT.

This clone occurred a few times. The chain combines TRBV19 with TRBJ1-1, with TRBD1 identical over 7 bases. V was pared by 6 bases and J by 1 base, with 14 bases of the junction left unmatched. The germline V gene has CDR1 LNHDA and CDR2 SQIVND (reference sequence). The CDR3 runs to 17 residues. In DNA, the CDR3 is TGTGCCAGTAGGTCTGACAGGGCAAGCCGCGGGAACACTGAAGCTTTCTTT. Amino acids: CASRSDRASRGNTEAFF.

The V gene is TRBV9, the J gene TRBJ1-1, with 7 nucleotides matching TRBD1. The CDR3 consists of 13 residues. Unmatched junction bases numbered 3, after V lost 4 bases and J lost 3 bases. The germline gives CDR1 SGDLS, CDR2 YYNGEE. CDR3 region: CASSKGGDTEAFF. The CDR3 nucleotides are TGTGCCAGCAGCAAAGGGGGCGACACTGAAGCTTTCTTT.

V and J are TRBV7-8 and TRBJ2-5; the D gene is possibly TRBD2 (6 bases). Germline assignment: CDR1 SGHVS and CDR2 FQNEAQ. The V gene lost 10 bases and the J gene lost 4 bases, with 16 bases spanning the gap. The CDR3 extends over 13 amino acids. The CDR3 DNA follows: TGTGCCATTGGCGGGGCCCTAGGAGAGACCCAGTACTTC. This gives the protein CAIGGALGETQYF.

This sequence joins TRBV29-1 and TRBJ1-4; D not resolved. CDR3 length equals 10 residues. Germline CDR1 and CDR2: SQVTM and ANQGSEA. V lost 7 bases to trimming and J lost 11 bases, with 11 bases between them. The CDR3 spells CSALTTKLFF. The CDR3 DNA is TGCAGCGCCCTTACTACTAAACTGTTTTTT.

J is TRBJ2-3 and V is TRBV9, with 8 nucleotides matching TRBD2. This CDR3 has 15 residues. CDR1 is SGDLS, CDR2 YYNGEE, per germline. Unmatched junction bases numbered 10, after V lost 3 bases and J lost 7 bases. Written as DNA, the CDR3 is TGTGCCAGCAGCGCCCCCCCGAGCGGGGGACATACGCAGTATTTT. As protein: CASSAPPSGGHTQYF.

V is TRBV19 and J is TRBJ2-1, with 7 bases that match TRBD1. This CDR3 has 15 residues. The V gene's germline CDR1 is LNHDA and CDR2 SQIVND (reference sequence). V lost 7 bases and J lost 3; bases outside the gene matches: 9. The CDR3 spells CASTLGDRDYNEQFF. CDR3 DNA: TGTGCCAGTACTTTGGGGGACAGAGACTACAATGAGCAGTTCTTC.

This chain links TRBV2 with TRBJ2-7; D gene uncertain. Trimming left V 2 bases short and J 2 bases short, with 13 bases between. Germline V gives CDR1 SNHLY, CDR2 FYNNEI. The CDR3 totals 15 residues. In nucleotides, the CDR3 is TGTGCCAGCAGTGAACCTACACTAACCGCCTACGAGCAGTACTTC. Its translation: CASSEPTLTAYEQYF.

This chain joins TRBV24-1 and TRBJ2-7; 12 bases agree with TRBD1. This CDR3 has 17 residues. CDR1 KGHDR and CDR2 SFDVKD come from the germline V gene. Losses at the gene ends were 3 bases for V and 4 bases for J; bases not matched to a gene: 9. CDR3 loop: CATSDHTGTGGIYEQYF. The CDR3 DNA reads as TGTGCCACCAGTGATCATACCGGGACAGGGGGCATTTACGAGCAGTACTTC.

This clone was recorded only once. This rearrangement joins TRBV2 to TRBJ2-7, with 9 bases fitting TRBD2. The J segment lost 0 bases and the V segment lost 9 bases, leaving 6 bases of the junction unmatched. The CDR3 runs 14 residues. CDR1 and CDR2 (germline): SNHLY, FYNNEI. In DNA form, the CDR3 reads TGTGCCAGGACCGCGGGGGGGAGCTCCTACGAGCAGTACTTC. Protein product: CARTAGGSSYEQYF.